This T cell receptor beta chain was sequenced in a study of blood T cell repertoires in COVID-19. Study background: Researchers got acute and convalescent COVID-19 samples from the United States, Italy and Spain. The cDNA or gDNA used as material had been derived from T cells, B-cell-depleted T cells, or PBMCs.

Original data processing: Quantification of nucleated cells was approximated via reference gene primer amplification. The repertoire was sequenced with immunoSEQ multiplex PCR; TCRdb's copy has only in-frame clones and lacks some. The DNA was the basis for D and trimming; V, J and clone size are from that table. The table shows about 210,000 clones, with 70% to 90% occurring only once. Trimming at V came to 4 bases and at J to 8 bases, leaving 11 bases not matched to a gene. CDR3 length: 15 residues. CDR1 and CDR2 (germline): SGHRS, YFSETQ. This sequence originates from a man aged 55 to 70 with acute or convalescent COVID-19. The rearrangement joins TRBV5-1 to TRBJ2-3; the match to TRBD2 covers 9 bases. Source material: peripheral blood. The CDR3 DNA is TGCGCCAGCAGCGGAGGGACTAGCTTAACGTCTACGCAGTATTTT. Residues: CASSGGTSLTSTQYF.